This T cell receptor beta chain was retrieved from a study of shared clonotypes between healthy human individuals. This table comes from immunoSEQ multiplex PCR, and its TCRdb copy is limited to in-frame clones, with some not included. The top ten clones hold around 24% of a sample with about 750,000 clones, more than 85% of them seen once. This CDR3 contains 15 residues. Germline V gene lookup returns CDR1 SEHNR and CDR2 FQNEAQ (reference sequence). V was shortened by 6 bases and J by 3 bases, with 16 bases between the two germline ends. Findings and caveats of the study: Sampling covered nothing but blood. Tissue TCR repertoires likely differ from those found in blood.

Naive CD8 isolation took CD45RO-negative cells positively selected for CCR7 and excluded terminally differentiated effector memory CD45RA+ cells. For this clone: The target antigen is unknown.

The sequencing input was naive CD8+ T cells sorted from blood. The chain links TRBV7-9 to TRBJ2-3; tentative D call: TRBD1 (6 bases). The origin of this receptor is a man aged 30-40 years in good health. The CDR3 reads CASRGGGDGTDTQYF. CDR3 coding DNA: TGTGCCAGCAGAGGGGGTGGCGATGGAACAGATACGCAGTATTTT.